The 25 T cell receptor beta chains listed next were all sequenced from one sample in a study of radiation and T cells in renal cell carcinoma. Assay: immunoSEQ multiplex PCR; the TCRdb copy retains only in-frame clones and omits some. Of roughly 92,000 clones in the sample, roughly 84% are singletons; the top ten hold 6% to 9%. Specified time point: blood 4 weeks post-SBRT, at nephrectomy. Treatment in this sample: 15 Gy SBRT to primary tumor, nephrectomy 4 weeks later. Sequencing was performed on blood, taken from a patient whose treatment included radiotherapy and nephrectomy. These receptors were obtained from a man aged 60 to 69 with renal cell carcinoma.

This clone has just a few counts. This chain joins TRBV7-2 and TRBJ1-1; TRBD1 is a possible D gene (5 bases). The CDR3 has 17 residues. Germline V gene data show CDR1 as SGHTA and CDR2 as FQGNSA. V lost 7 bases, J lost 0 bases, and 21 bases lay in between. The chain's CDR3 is CASNLLWQGGLNTEAFF. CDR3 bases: TGTGCCAGCAACCTCTTATGGCAGGGAGGGCTGAACACTGAAGCTTTCTTT.

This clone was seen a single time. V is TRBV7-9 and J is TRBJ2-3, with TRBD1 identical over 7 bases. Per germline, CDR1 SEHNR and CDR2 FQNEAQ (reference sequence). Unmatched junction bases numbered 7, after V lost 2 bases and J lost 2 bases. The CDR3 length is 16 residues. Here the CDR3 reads CASSLTQGRITDTQYF. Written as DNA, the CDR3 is TGTGCCAGCAGCTTAACACAGGGGCGGATCACAGATACGCAGTATTTT.

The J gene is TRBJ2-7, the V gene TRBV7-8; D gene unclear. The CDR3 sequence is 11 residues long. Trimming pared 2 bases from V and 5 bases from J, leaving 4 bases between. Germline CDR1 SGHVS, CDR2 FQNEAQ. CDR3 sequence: CASSLFHEQYF. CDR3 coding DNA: TGTGCCAGCAGCTTATTCCACGAGCAGTACTTC.

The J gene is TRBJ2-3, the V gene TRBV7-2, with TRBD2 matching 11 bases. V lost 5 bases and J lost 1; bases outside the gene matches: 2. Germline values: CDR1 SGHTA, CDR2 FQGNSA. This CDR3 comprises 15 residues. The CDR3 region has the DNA TGTGCCAGCAGCCTACTAGCGGGAGGCACAGATACGCAGTATTTT. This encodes CASSLLAGGTDTQYF.

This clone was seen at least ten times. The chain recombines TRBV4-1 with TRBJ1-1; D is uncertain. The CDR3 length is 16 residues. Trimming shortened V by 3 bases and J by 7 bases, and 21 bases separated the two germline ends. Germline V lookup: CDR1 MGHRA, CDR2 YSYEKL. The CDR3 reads CASSHPPPARTLEAFF. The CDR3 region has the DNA TGCGCCAGCAGCCACCCTCCCCCTGCCCGTACACTTGAAGCTTTCTTT.

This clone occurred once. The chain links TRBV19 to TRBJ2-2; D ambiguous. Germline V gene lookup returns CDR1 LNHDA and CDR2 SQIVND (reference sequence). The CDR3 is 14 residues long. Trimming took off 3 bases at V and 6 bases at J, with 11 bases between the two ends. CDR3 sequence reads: CASSMWGAAGELFF. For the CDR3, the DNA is TGTGCCAGTAGTATGTGGGGTGCCGCCGGGGAGCTGTTTTTT.

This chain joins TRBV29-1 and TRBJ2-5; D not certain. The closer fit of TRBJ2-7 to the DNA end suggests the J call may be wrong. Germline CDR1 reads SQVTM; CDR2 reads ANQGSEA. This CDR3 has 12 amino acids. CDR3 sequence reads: CSVSNSSYEQYF. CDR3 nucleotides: TGCAGCGTTAGTAACAGCTCCTACGAGCAGTACTTC.

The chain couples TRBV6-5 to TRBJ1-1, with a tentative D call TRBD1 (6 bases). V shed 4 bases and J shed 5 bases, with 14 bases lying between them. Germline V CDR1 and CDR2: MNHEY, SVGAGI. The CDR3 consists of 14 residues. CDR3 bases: TGTGCCAGCAGTTCGCAGGACGGGACAACTGAAGCTTTCTTT. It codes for CASSSQDGTTEAFF.

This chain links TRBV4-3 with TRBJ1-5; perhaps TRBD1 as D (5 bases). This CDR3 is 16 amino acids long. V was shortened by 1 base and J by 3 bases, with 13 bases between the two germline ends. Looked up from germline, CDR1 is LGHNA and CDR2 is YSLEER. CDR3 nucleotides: TGCGCCAGCAGCCAAGTTTGGGGCGCATCCAATCAGCCCCAGCATTTT. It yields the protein CASSQVWGASNQPQHF.

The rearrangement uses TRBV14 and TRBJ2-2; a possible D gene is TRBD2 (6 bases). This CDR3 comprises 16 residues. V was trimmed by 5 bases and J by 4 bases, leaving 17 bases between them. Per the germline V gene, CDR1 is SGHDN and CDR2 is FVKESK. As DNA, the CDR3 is TGTGCCAGCAGCGAGAGACTAGTAGGGGCCACCGGGGAGCTGTTTTTT. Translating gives CASSERLVGATGELFF.

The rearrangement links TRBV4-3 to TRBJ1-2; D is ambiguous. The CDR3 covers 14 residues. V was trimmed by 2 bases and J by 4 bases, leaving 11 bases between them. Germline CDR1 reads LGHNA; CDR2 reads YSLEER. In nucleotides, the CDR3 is TGCGCCAGCAGCCAATCTAATTCCTTCTATGGCTACACCTTC. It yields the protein CASSQSNSFYGYTF.

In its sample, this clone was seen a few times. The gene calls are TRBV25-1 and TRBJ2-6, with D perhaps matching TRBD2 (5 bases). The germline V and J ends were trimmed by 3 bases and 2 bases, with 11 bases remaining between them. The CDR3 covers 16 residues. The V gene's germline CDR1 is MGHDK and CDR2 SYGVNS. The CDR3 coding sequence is TGTGCCAGCAGTGAGTCCGGGATCGCTGGGGCCAACGTCCTGACTTTC. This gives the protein CASSESGIAGANVLTF.

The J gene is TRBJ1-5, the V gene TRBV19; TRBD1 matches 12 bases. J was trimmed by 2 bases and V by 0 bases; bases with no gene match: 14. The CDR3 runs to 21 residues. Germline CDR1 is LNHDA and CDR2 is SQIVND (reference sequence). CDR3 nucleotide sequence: TGTGCCAGTAGTATAGATCGTCCCGGGACAGGGGGCGCGACGCGCAATCAGCCCCAGCATTTT. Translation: CASSIDRPGTGGATRNQPQHF.

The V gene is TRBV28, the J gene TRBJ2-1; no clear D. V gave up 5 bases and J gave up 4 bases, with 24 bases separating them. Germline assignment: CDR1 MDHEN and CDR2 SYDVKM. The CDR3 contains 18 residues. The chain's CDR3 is CASSDLGLPRVLYNEQFF. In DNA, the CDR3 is TGTGCCAGCAGTGATTTAGGCCTACCTAGGGTTTTGTACAATGAGCAGTTCTTC.

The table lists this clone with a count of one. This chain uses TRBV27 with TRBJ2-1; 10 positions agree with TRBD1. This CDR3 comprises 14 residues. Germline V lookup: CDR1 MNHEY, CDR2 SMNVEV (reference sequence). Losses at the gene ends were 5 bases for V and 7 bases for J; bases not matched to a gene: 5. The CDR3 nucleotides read TGTGCCAGCAGTCGACAGGGGGCGCAAAATGAGCAGTTCTTC. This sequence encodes CASSRQGAQNEQFF.

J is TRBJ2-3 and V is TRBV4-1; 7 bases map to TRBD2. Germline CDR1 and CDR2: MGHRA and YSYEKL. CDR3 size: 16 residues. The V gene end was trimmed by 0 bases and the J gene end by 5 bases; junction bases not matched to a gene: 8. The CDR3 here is CASSQEGRELGDTQYF. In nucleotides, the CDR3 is TGCGCCAGCAGCCAAGAAGGGCGGGAGCTGGGAGATACGCAGTATTTT.

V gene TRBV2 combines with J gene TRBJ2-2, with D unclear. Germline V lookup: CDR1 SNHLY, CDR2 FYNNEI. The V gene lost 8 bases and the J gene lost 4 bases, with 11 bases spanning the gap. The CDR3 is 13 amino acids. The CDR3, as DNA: TGTGCCAGCTGGGGTTCGGGCACCGGGGAGCTGTTTTTT. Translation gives CASWGSGTGELFF. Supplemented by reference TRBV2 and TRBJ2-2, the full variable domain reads EPEVTQTPSHQVTQMGQEVILRCVPISNHLYFYWYRQILGQKVEFLVSFYNNEISEKSEIFDDQFSVERPDGSNFTLKIRSTKLEDSAMYFCASWGSGTGELFFGEGSRLTVL.

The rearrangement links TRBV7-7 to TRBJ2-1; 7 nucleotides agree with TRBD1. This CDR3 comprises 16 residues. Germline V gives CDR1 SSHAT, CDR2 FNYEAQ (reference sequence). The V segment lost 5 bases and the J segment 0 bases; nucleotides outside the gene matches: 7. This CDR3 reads CASSPSTGSSYNEQFF. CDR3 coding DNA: TGTGCCAGCAGCCCGTCGACAGGGAGCTCCTACAATGAGCAGTTCTTC. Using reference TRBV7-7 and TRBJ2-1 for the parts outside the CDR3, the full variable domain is GAGVSQSPRYKVTKRGQDVTLRCDPISSHATLYWYQQALGQGPEFLTYFNYEAQPDKSGLPSDRFSAERPEGSISTLTIQRTEQRDSAMYRCASSPSTGSSYNEQFFGPGTRLTVL.

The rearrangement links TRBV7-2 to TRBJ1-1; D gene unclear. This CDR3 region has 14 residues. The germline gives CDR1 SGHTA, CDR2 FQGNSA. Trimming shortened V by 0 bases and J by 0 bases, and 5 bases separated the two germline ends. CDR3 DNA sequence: TGTGCCAGCAGCTTAGCACACGTGAACACTGAAGCTTTCTTT. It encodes CASSLAHVNTEAFF.

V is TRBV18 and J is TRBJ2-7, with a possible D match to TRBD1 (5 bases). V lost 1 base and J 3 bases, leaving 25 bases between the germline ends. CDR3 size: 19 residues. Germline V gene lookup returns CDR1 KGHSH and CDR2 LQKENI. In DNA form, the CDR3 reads TGTGCCAGCTCACCACGGACCTCGGCTTCGGACACCATCATCTACGAGCAGTACTTC. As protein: CASSPRTSASDTIIYEQYF.

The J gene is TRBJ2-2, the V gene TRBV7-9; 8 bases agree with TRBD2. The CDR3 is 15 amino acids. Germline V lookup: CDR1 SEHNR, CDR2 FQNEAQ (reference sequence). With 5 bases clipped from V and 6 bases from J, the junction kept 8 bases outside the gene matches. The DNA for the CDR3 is TGTGCCAGCAGCACCTTAGCGGGGTACTCCGGGGAGCTGTTTTTT. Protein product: CASSTLAGYSGELFF.

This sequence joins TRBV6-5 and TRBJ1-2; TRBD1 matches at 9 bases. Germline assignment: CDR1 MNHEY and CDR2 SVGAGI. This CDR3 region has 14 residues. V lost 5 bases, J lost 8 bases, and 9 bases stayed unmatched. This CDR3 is CASSTTWDREGYTF. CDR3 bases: TGTGCCAGCAGTACGACCTGGGACAGGGAAGGCTACACCTTC.

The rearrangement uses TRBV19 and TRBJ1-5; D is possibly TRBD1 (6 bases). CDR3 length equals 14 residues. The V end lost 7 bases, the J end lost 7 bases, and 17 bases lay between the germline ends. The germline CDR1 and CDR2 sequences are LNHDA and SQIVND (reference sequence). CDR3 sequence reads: CASTLTQGFQPQHF. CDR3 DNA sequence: TGTGCCAGTACCTTAACACAGGGTTTCCAGCCCCAGCATTTT. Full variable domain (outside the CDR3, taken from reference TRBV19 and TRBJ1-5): DGGITQSPKYLFRKEGQNVTLSCEQNLNHDAMYWYRQDPGQGLRLIYYSQIVNDFQKGDIAEGYSVSREKKESFPLTVTSAQKNPTAFYLCASTLTQGFQPQHFGDGTRLSIL.

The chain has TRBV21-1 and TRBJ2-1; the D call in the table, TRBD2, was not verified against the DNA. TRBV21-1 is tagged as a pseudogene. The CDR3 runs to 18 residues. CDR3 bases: TGTGCCAGCAGCACACTCAAAGACGGGACTAGCGGGATCGATGAGCAGTTCTTC. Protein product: CASSTLKDGTSGIDEQFF.

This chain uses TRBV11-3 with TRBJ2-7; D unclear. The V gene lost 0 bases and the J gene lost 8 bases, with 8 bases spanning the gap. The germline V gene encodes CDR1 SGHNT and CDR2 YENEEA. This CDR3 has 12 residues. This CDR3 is CASSLDMGKQYF. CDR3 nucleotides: TGTGCCAGCAGCTTAGATATGGGAAAGCAGTACTTC.